The rows below give T cell receptor beta chains drawn from one sample of a study of technical replicates of blood from a few donors. Assay: immunoSEQ multiplex PCR; the TCRdb copy retains only in-frame clones and omits some. Among about 71,000 clones, approximately 87% were seen once, and the ten largest hold about 4.7%. Material for sequencing was PBMCs. These receptor sequences come from a human donor in good health. Some clones in this sample may be carry-over from other donors' samples. Each CDR3 is given with its conserved first and last residue. A D gene is named only where the DNA matches it firmly. Clone size is stated in some rows and not others, as once, few, many or a class when expanded.

d_gene	v_gene	j_gene	abundance	CDR3nt	CDR3aa
-	TRBV6-6	TRBJ1-5	-	TGTGCCAGCAGTTACTCGGTCGGGAAAAATCAGCCCCAGCATTTT	CASSYSVGKNQPQHF
TRBD2	TRBV5-1	TRBJ2-7	-	TGCGCCAGCAGCTTGGGGACTAGTCTCTACGAGCAGTACTTC	CASSLGTSLYEQYF
TRBD1	TRBV6-6	TRBJ2-5	-	TGTGCCAGCTTTCGGGGACAGGGTTTCTTGGAGACCCAGTACTTC	CASFRGQGFLETQYF
TRBD2	TRBV30	TRBJ2-2	-	TGTGCCTGGAGTGCTAGCGGGAGAGGGAGCACCGGGGAGCTGTTTTTT	CAWSASGRGSTGELFF
TRBD1	TRBV27	TRBJ2-7	-	TGTGCCAGCAGTTTAAGAACAGGGGGCATGGACGAGCAGTACTTC	CASSLRTGGMDEQYF
-	TRBV4-2	TRBJ1-4	-	TGTGCCAGCAGCCAAGGGGCAGGGAAAGCTGAAAAACTGTTTTTT	CASSQGAGKAEKLFF
TRBD1	TRBV5-8	TRBJ2-7	once	TGTGCCAGCGGGAAGACAGGGGGCCACGAGCAGTACTTC	CASGKTGGHEQYF
-	TRBV19	TRBJ2-3	-	TGTGCCAGTACACAAACAGGGACAGATACGCAGTATTTT	CASTQTGTDTQYF
TRBD2	TRBV6-1	TRBJ2-7	once	TGTGCCAGCAGTGAAGCGCTTCGGGAGGGGCTCGAGCAGTACTTC	CASSEALREGLEQYF
-	TRBV9	TRBJ2-7	-	TGTGCCAGCAGCGTTGGTATAGCGGCCTACGAGCAGTACTTC	CASSVGIAAYEQYF